Each of the 9 T cell receptor beta chains below was sequenced from the same sample in a study of high-grade serous ovarian cancer treatment subgroups. The tumor samples were collected prior to definitive surgery or chemotherapy. Data came from immunoSEQ multiplex PCR; TCRdb stores just in-frame clones and leaves some out. This table holds some 2,700 clones, 72% found once. The sample comprised tumor tissue. The source of these receptors is a human donor with high-grade serous ovarian cancer.

The gene calls are TRBV18 and TRBJ2-1; possibly TRBD2 for D (5 bases). Germline-derived CDR1 and CDR2 are KGHSH and LQKENI. CDR3 size: 14 residues. Deletions cut 3 bases from V and 9 bases from J, with 15 bases between. CDR3 sequence: CASSPGELFIEQFF. The CDR3, as DNA: TGTGCCAGCTCACCCGGGGAGCTCTTCATTGAGCAGTTCTTC.

The rearrangement links TRBV5-1 to TRBJ2-7; possibly TRBD2 for D (6 bases). The CDR3 is made up of 15 amino acids. Per germline, CDR1 SGHRS and CDR2 YFSETQ. The V gene lost 0 bases and the J gene lost 0 bases, with 10 bases spanning the gap. This CDR3 reads CASSLEAGSSYEQYF. In DNA, the CDR3 is TGCGCCAGCAGCTTGGAGGCGGGAAGCTCCTACGAGCAGTACTTC.

The V call is TRBV5-5, the J call TRBJ1-5; D call uncertain. CDR1 SGHKS and CDR2 YYEKEE come from the germline V gene (reference sequence). The ends were cut back, 2 bases at V and 8 bases at J, with 11 bases in the middle. This CDR3 region has 13 residues. This CDR3 reads CASSFTGIEPQHF. CDR3 coding DNA: TGTGCCAGCAGCTTTACTGGGATTGAGCCCCAGCATTTT.

The CDR3 protein is CASSLLARGDQPQHF. DNA of the CDR3: TGTGCCAGCAGTTTATTGGCCCGGGGGGATCAGCCCCAGCATTTT. This sequence joins TRBV28 and TRBJ1-5, with D perhaps TRBD1 (5 bases). This CDR3 is built from 15 residues. Germline-derived CDR1 and CDR2 are MDHEN and SYDVKM. V lost 1 base to trimming and J lost 5 bases, with 12 bases between them.

As concerns this clone: An end of the junction differs from the germline gene, which may be a read error. The chain combines TRBV7-2 with TRBJ2-2; TRBD1 matches 7 bases. Per germline, CDR1 SGHTA and CDR2 FQGNSA. This CDR3 spans 13 amino acids. The CDR3 loop reads CRTGTVNTGELFF. CDR3 sequence (DNA): TGCAGAACCGGGACAGTGAACACCGGGGAGCTGTTTTTT.

Only a few counts were recorded for this clone. The V call is TRBV5-1, the J call TRBJ2-6; D not resolved. Per germline, CDR1 SGHRS and CDR2 YFSETQ. CDR3 size: 14 residues. The V end was cut by 5 bases, the J end by 4 bases, with 10 bases between. CDR3 sequence (DNA): TGCGCCAGCAGGCCAGAGTACGGGGCCAACGTCCTGACTTTC. It yields the protein CASRPEYGANVLTF. Supplemented by reference TRBV5-1 and TRBJ2-6, the full variable domain reads KAGVTQTPRYLIKTRGQQVTLSCSPISGHRSVSWYQQTPGQGLQFLFEYFSETQRNKGNFPGRFSGRQFSNSRSEMNVSTLELGDSALYLCASRPEYGANVLTFGAGSRLTVL.

CDR3 loop: CASSRLGGTQYF. CDR3 DNA sequence: TGTGCCAGCAGTCGGCTGGGGGGTACGCAGTATTTT. The chain links TRBV27 to TRBJ2-3; possibly TRBD2 for D (6 bases). The germline V and J ends were trimmed by 5 bases and 8 bases, with 11 bases remaining between them. The germline gives CDR1 MNHEY, CDR2 SMNVEV (reference sequence). The CDR3 runs 12 residues.

This clone was seen a handful of times. V usage is TRBV7-9 and J usage is TRBJ2-7, with TRBD1 identical over 9 bases. CDR1 and CDR2 from the germline V gene are SEHNR and FQNEAQ (reference sequence). V was clipped by 5 bases and J by 3 bases; unmatched bases: 5. This CDR3 spans 14 amino acids. The chain's CDR3 is CASSNGQGNYEQYF. CDR3 bases: TGTGCCAGCAGCAACGGACAGGGGAACTACGAGCAGTACTTC.

V usage is TRBV29-1 and J usage is TRBJ2-7; D might be TRBD2 (5 bases). Germline assignment: CDR1 SQVTM and CDR2 ANQGSEA. The CDR3 is 12 residues long. Deletions cut 3 bases from V and 5 bases from J, with 11 bases between. CDR3 in amino acids: CSVDEEGNEQYF. The CDR3 DNA sequence: TGCAGCGTTGATGAAGAGGGTAACGAGCAGTACTTC.